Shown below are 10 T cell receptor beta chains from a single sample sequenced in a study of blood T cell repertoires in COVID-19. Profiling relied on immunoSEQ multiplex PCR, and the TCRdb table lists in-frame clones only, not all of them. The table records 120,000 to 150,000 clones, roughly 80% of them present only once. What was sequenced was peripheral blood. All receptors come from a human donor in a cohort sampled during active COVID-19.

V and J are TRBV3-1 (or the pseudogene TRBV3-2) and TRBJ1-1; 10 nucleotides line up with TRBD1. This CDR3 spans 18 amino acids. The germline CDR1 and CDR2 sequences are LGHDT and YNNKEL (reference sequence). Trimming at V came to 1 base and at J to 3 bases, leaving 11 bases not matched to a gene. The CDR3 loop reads CASSQVLTGGGRYTEAFF. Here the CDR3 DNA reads TGTGCCAGCAGCCAAGTCCTGACAGGGGGCGGTCGGTACACTGAAGCTTTCTTT.

Written as DNA, the CDR3 is TGTGCCAGCAGTGACCGGACAGGGAGAAATGGCTACACCTTC. Its translation is CASSDRTGRNGYTF. The rearrangement uses TRBV6-4 and TRBJ1-2; TRBD1 matches at 8 bases. The germline gives CDR1 MRHNA, CDR2 SNTAGT. The CDR3 is 14 amino acids. After removal of 2 bases from V and 6 bases from J, the junction contained 5 bases not matched to a gene.

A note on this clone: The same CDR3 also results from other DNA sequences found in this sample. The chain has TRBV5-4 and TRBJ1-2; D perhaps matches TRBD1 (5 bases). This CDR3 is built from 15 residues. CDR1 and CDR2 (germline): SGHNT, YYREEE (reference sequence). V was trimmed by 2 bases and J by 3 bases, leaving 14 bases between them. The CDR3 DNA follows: TGTGCCAGCAGCTTAGCCCCGGGGGAGCACTATGGCTACACCTTC. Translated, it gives CASSLAPGEHYGYTF.

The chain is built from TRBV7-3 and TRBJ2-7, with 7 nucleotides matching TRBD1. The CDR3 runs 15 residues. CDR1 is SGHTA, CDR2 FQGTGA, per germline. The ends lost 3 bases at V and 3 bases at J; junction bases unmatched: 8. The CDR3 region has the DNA TGTGCCAGCAGCTTGGGGACAGAGTCGAGCTACGAGCAGTACTTC. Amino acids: CASSLGTESSYEQYF.

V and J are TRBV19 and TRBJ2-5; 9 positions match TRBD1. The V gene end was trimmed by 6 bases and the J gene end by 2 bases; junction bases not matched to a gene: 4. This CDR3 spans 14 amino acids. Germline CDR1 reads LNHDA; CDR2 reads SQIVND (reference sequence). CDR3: CASRSGQGQETQYF. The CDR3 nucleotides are TGTGCCAGTAGAAGCGGACAGGGGCAAGAGACCCAGTACTTC.

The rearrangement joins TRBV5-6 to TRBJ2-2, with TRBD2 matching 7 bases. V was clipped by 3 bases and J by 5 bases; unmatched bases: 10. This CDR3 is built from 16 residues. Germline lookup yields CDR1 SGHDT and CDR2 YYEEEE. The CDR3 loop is CASSSLGGIKTGELFF. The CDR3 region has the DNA TGTGCCAGCAGCTCACTGGGGGGGATAAAGACCGGGGAGCTGTTTTTT.

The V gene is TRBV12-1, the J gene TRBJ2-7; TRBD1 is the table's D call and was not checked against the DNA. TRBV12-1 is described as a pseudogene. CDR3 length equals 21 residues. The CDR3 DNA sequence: TGTGCCAGCAGCTTTGAATCCCGGGACAGGGCGATCCACTACGACTACTACGAGCAGTACTTC. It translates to CASSFESRDRAIHYDYYEQYF.

The CDR3 DNA follows: TGCGCCAGCAGCGACGGACTGTACACCGGGGAGCTGTTTTTT. It translates to CASSDGLYTGELFF. The chain links TRBV5-1 to TRBJ2-2; maybe TRBD2 (5 bases). This CDR3 spans 14 amino acids. V dropped 4 bases and J dropped 3 bases, with 10 bases sitting between them. Germline-derived CDR1 and CDR2 are SGHRS and YFSETQ.

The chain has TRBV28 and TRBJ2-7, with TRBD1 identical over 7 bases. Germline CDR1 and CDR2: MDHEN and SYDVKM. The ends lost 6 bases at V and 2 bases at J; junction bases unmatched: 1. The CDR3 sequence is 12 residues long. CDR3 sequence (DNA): TGTGCCAGCAGGGGACAGACCTACGAGCAGTACTTC. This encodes CASRGQTYEQYF.

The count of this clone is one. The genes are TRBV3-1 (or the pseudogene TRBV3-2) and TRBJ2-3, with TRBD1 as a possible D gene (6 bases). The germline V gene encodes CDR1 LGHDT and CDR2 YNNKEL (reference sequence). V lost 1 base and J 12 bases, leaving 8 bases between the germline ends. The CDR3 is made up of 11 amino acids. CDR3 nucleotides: TGTGCCAGCAGCCAAGGGGACAACCAGTATTTT. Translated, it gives CASSQGDNQYF.